What follows is one TCR beta chain and its context. This record comes from a study of PD-1 blockade in classical Hodgkin lymphoma. On the study more broadly: Patients in the cohort were put on intravenous nivolumab, 3 mg/kg every 2 weeks.

Relapse after autologous stem cell transplantation occurred in every patient, and brentuximab vedotin exposure varied. The data were produced by immunoSEQ multiplex PCR, yet TCRdb's version contains in-frame clones alone and is incomplete. The sample has more than 20,000 clones; more than 75% are singletons. CDR3 length: 14 residues. V lost 9 bases and J lost 4, with 18 bases in between. Germline V gene data show CDR1 as LNHDA and CDR2 as SQIVND (reference sequence). The gene calls are TRBV19 and TRBJ1-1; D is possibly TRBD1 (5 bases). The input for sequencing was peripheral blood mononuclear cells (PBMCs), taken at baseline. The TCR comes from a human donor with classical Hodgkin lymphoma. The CDR3 sequence: CASDIPGSSTEAFF. The CDR3 DNA sequence: TGTGCCAGCGATATCCCAGGGAGTAGCACTGAAGCTTTCTTT.